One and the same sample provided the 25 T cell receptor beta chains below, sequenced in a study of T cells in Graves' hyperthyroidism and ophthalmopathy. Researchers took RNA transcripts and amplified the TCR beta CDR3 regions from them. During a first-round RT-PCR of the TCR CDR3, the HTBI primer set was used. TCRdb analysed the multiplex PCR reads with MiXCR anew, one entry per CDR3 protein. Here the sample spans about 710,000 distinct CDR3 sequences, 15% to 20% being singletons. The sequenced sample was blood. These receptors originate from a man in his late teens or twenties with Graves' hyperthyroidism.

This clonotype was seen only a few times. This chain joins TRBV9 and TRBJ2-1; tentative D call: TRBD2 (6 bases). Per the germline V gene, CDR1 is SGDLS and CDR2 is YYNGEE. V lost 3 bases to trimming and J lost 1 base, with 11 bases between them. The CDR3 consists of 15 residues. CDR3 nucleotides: TGTGCCAGCAGCGGCGGGACCCAATCCTACAATGAGCAGTTCTTC. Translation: CASSGGTQSYNEQFF.

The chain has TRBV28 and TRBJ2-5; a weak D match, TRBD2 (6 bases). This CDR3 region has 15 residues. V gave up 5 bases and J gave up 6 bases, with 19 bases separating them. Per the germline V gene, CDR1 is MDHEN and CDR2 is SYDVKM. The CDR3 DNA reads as TGTGCCAGCAGTCTCGGAGGGCTCGGTAGGAAGACCCAGTACTTC. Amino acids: CASSLGGLGRKTQYF.

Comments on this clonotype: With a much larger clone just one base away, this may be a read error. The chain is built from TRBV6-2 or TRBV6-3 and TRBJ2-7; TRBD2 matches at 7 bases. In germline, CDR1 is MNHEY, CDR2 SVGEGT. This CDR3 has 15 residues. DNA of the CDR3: TGTTCCAGCAGTTACCTGAGCGGGGTAACGAGCGAGCAGTACTTC. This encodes CSSSYLSGVTSEQYF.

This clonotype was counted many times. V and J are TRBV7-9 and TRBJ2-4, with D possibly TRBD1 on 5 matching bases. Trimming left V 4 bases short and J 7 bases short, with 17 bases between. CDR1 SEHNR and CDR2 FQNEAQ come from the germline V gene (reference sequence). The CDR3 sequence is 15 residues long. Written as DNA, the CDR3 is TGTGCCAGCAGCTCCGATAAGCGACAGATCAACATTCAGTACTTC. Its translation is CASSSDKRQINIQYF.

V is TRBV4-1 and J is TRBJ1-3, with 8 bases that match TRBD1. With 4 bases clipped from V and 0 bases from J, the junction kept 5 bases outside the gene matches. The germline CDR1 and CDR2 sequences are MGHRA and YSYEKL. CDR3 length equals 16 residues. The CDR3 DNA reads TGCGCCAGCAGCCGCCCGGGACAGGCCTCTGGAAACACCATATATTTT. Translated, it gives CASSRPGQASGNTIYF.

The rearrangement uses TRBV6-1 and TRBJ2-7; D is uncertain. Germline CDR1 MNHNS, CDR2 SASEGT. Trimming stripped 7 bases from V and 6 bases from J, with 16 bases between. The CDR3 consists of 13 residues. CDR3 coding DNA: TGTGCCAGCACGCGTCCCATTAGTGGCGAGCAGTACTTC. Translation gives CASTRPISGEQYF.

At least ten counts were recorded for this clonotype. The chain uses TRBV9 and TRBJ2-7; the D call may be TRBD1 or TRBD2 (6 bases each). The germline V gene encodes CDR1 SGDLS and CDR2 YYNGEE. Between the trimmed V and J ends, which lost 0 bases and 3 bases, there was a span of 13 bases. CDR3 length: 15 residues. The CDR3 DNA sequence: TGTGCCAGCAGCGTAGATCCAGGGGAGGACTACGAGCAGTACTTC. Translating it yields CASSVDPGEDYEQYF. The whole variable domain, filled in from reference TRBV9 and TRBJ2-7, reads DSGVTQTPKHLITATGQRVTLRCSPRSGDLSVYWYQQSLDQGLQFLIQYYNGEERAKGNILERFSAQQFPDLHSELNLSSLELGDSALYFCASSVDPGEDYEQYFGPGTRLTVT.

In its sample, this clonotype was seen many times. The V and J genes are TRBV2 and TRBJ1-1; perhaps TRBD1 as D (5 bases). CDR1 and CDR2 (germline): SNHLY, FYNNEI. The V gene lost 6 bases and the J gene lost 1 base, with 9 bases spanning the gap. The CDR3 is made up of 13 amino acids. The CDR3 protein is CASSPDTNTEAFF. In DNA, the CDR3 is TGTGCCAGCAGCCCGGACACGAACACTGAAGCTTTCTTT. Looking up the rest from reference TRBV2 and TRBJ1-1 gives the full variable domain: EPEVTQTPSHQVTQMGQEVILRCVPISNHLYFYWYRQILGQKVEFLVSFYNNEISEKSEIFDDQFSVERPDGSNFTLKIRSTKLEDSAMYFCASSPDTNTEAFFGQGTRLTVV.

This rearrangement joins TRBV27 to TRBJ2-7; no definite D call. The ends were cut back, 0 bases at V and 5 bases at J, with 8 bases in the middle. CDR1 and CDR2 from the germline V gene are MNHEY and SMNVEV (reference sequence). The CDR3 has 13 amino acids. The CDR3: CASSLSRRNEQYF. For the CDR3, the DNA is TGTGCCAGCAGTTTATCACGTCGGAACGAGCAGTACTTC.

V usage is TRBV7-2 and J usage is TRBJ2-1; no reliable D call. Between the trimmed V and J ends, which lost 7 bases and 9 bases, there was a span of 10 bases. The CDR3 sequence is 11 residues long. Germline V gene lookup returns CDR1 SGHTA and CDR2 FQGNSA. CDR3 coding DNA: TGTGCCAGCACCGACTTTGCTGAGCAGTTCTTC. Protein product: CASTDFAEQFF.

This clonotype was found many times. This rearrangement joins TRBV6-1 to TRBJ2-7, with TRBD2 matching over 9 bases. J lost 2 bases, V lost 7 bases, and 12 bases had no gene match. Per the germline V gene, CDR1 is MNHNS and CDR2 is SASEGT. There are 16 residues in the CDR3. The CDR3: CASTSPPGLAAYEQYF. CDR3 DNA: TGTGCCAGCACCTCTCCCCCGGGACTAGCCGCCTACGAGCAGTACTTC.

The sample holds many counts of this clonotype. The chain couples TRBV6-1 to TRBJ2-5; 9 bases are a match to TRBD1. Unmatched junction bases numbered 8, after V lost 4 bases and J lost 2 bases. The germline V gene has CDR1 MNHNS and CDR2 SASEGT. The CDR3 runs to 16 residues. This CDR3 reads CASSAYRGLSQETQYF. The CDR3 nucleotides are TGTGCCAGCAGTGCCTACAGGGGGCTCTCACAAGAGACCCAGTACTTC.

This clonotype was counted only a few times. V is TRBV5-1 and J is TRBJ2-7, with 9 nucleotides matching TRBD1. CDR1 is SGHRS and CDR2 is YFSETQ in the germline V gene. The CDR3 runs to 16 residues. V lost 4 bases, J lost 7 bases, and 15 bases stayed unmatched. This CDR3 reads CASSRRQGQGAEEQYF. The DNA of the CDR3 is TGCGCCAGCAGCCGCAGACAGGGACAGGGAGCAGAAGAGCAGTACTTC.

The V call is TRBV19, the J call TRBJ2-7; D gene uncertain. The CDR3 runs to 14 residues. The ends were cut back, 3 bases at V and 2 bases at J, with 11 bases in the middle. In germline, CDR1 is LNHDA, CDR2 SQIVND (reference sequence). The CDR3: CASSIDPTAYEQYF. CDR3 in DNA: TGTGCCAGTAGTATCGACCCGACGGCCTACGAGCAGTACTTC.

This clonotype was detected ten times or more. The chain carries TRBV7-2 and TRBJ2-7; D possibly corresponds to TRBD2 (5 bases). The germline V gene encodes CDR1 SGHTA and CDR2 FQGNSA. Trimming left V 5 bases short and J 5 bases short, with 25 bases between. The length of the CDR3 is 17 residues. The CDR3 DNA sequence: TGTGCCAGCAGCCCTACACCCTGGGCTAGCATTCAGAACGAGCAGTACTTC. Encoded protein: CASSPTPWASIQNEQYF.

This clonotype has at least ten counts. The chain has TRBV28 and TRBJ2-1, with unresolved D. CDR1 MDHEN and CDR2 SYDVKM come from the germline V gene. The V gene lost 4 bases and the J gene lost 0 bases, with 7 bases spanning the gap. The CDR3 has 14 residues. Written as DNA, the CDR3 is TGTGCCAGCAGTTCACCTAGCTCCTACAATGAGCAGTTCTTC. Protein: CASSSPSSYNEQFF.

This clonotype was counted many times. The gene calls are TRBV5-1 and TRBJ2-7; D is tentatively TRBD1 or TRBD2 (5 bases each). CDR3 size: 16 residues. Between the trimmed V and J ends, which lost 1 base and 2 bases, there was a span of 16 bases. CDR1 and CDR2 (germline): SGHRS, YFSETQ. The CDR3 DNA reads TGCGCCAGCAGCTTGACAGGCCCCCCGGGGACCTACGAGCAGTACTTC. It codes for CASSLTGPPGTYEQYF.

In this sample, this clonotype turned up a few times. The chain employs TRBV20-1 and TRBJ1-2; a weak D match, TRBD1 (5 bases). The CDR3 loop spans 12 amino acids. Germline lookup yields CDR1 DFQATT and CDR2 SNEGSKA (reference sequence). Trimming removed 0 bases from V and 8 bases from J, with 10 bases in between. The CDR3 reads CSARDHGDGYTF. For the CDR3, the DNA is TGCAGTGCTAGAGATCACGGGGACGGCTACACCTTC.

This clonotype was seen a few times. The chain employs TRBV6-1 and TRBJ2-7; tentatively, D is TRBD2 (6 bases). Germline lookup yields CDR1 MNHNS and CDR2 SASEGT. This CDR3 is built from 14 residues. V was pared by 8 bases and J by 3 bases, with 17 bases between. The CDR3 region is CASLFGLSGYEQYF. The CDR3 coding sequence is TGTGCCAGCCTCTTTGGACTATCCGGCTACGAGCAGTACTTC.

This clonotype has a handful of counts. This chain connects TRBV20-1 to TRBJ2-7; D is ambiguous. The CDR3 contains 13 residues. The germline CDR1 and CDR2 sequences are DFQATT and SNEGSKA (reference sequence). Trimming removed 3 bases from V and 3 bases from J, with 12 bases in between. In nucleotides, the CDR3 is TGCAGTGCTAGTCTATCTAAAATCTACGAGCAGTACTTC. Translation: CSASLSKIYEQYF.

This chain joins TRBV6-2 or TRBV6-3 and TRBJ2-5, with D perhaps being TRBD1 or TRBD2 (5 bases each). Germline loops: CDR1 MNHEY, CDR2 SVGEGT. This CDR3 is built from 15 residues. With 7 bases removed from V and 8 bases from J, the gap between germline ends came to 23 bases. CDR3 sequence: CASTYTHRSRGTQYF. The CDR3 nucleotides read TGTGCCAGCACCTACACCCACCGCAGCCGGGGCACCCAGTACTTC.

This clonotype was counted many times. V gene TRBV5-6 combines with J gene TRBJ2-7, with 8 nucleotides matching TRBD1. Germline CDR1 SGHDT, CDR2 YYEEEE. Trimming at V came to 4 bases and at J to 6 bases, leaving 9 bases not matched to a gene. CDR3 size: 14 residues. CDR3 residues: CASSIRTGLSEQYF. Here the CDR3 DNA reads TGTGCCAGCAGCATCCGGACAGGGTTAAGCGAGCAGTACTTC.

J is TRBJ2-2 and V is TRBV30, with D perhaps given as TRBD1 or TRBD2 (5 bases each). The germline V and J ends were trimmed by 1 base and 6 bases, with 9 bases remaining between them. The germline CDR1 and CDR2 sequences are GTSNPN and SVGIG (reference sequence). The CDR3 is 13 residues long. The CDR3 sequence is CAWSARDAGELFF. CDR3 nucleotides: TGTGCCTGGAGTGCCAGGGACGCCGGGGAGCTGTTTTTT. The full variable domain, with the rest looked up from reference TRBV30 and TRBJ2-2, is SQTIHQWPATLVQPVGSPLSLECTVEGTSNPNLYWYRQAAGRGLQLLFYSVGIGQISSEVPQNLSASRPQDRQFILSSKKLLLSDSGFYLCAWSARDAGELFFGEGSRLTVL.

The CDR3 DNA reads TGTGCCAGCAGCGTAGTAGGGCGAGCGGGAGGGCCAACGGGAGGGGCCAACGTCCTGACTTTC. Its translation: CASSVVGRAGGPTGGANVLTF. This sequence joins TRBV9 and TRBJ2-6; 10 bases fit TRBD2. The CDR3 contains 21 residues. CDR1 and CDR2 (germline): SGDLS, YYNGEE. With V trimmed by 0 bases and J by 4 bases, 16 bases remained unmatched.

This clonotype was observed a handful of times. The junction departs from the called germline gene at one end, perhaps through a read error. Here the CDR3 reads CTSSLGLAGSYEQYF. In nucleotides, the CDR3 is TGTACCAGCAGTTTGGGACTAGCGGGATCCTACGAGCAGTACTTC. This chain connects TRBV28 to TRBJ2-7, with TRBD2 matching over 13 bases. Germline V gives CDR1 MDHEN, CDR2 SYDVKM. This CDR3 comprises 15 residues.